Presented here are 14 T cell receptor beta chains from one specimen sequenced in a study of cytomegalovirus exposure and HLA in healthy donors. The PCR used 60 Vbeta and 13 Jbeta primers. This table comes from immunoSEQ multiplex PCR, and its TCRdb copy is limited to in-frame clones, with some not included. The repertoire holds 160,000 or so clones, with roughly four fifths as singletons. The specimen was PBMCs. These receptors were obtained from a man aged 55 to 70 in good health and CMV-seronegative.

The chain recombines TRBV6-6 with TRBJ2-7, with 11 bases matching TRBD1. Germline CDR1 and CDR2: MNHNY and SVGAGI (reference sequence). The CDR3 runs to 15 residues. V lost 0 bases to trimming and J lost 2 bases; unmatched junction nucleotides: 0. For the CDR3, the DNA is TGTGCCAGCAGTTACTCGGACAGGGGGCCCTACGAGCAGTACTTC. The encoded protein is CASSYSDRGPYEQYF.

This chain joins TRBV15 and TRBJ1-2; weak D call: TRBD1 (5 bases). Germline V gives CDR1 LNHNV, CDR2 YYDKDF (reference sequence). This CDR3 contains 14 residues. V lost 2 bases to trimming and J lost 8 bases, with 15 bases between them. The CDR3 spells CATSRKSRVQGYTF. For the CDR3, the DNA is TGTGCCACCAGCAGAAAAAGCAGGGTCCAAGGCTACACCTTC.

The chain has TRBV4-1 and TRBJ1-6; D is unresolved. CDR3 length: 12 amino acids. The V end was cut by 1 base, the J end by 13 bases, with 8 bases between. The germline CDR1 and CDR2 sequences are MGHRA and YSYEKL. CDR3 DNA sequence: TGCGCCAGCAGCCAAGGGCTCTTTCCCCTCCACTTT. As protein: CASSQGLFPLHF.

The chain employs TRBV6-5 and TRBJ2-7; maybe TRBD1 (5 bases). The CDR3 loop spans 16 amino acids. Per germline, CDR1 MNHEY and CDR2 SVGAGI. The V end was cut by 2 bases, the J end by 3 bases, with 17 bases between. CDR3 region: CASSYQGNLEVYEQYF. DNA for the CDR3: TGTGCCAGCAGTTACCAGGGCAACCTTGAGGTCTACGAGCAGTACTTC.

The chain joins TRBV5-1 to TRBJ2-4; 9 bases are shared with TRBD1. J lost 2 bases, V lost 4 bases, and 10 bases had no gene match. The V gene's germline CDR1 is SGHRS and CDR2 YFSETQ. This CDR3 is 17 amino acids long. CDR3 coding DNA: TGCGCCAGCAGCCCGGTTGGGACAGGGCTAACCAAAAACATTCAGTACTTC. Its protein is CASSPVGTGLTKNIQYF.

The rearrangement joins TRBV4-3 to TRBJ2-1, with 12 bases that match TRBD2. The CDR3 totals 17 residues. J was trimmed by 2 bases and V by 0 bases; bases with no gene match: 2. The germline V gene encodes CDR1 LGHNA and CDR2 YSLEER. CDR3 nucleotides: TGCGCCAGCAGCCAAGAAGGACTAGCGGGAACCTACAATGAGCAGTTCTTC. Its protein product is CASSQEGLAGTYNEQFF.

V gene TRBV29-1 combines with J gene TRBJ1-6; D remains unclear. CDR1 SQVTM and CDR2 ANQGSEA come from the germline V gene. The germline V and J ends were trimmed by 5 bases and 4 bases, with 12 bases remaining between them. CDR3 length: 14 residues. CDR3 region: CSVLPEGYNSPLHF. The CDR3, as DNA: TGCAGCGTTTTGCCGGAGGGTTATAATTCACCCCTCCACTTT.

This rearrangement joins TRBV7-2 to TRBJ1-5; D possibly corresponds to TRBD1 (5 bases). Germline V lookup: CDR1 SGHTA, CDR2 FQGNSA. The CDR3 totals 15 residues. V lost 1 base to trimming and J lost 1 base, with 8 bases between them. The CDR3 sequence is CASSLVRGSNQPQHF. Written as DNA, the CDR3 is TGTGCCAGCAGCTTAGTCCGGGGGAGCAATCAGCCCCAGCATTTT.

The V gene is TRBV7-9, the J gene TRBJ1-3, with D perhaps matching TRBD1 (5 bases). The ends were cut back, 5 bases at V and 4 bases at J, with 24 bases in the middle. Germline CDR1 and CDR2: SEHNR and FQNEAQ (reference sequence). The CDR3 is 18 residues long. CDR3 sequence: CASSPTVAGRIGGNTIYF. In DNA, the CDR3 is TGTGCCAGCAGCCCCACGGTCGCAGGGCGAATAGGGGGAAACACCATATATTTT.

This clone was picked up a small number of times. The genes are TRBV5-5 and TRBJ2-3; 7 nucleotides match TRBD1. J gave up 4 bases and V 4 bases, and 9 bases lay outside the gene matches. The CDR3 has 15 amino acids. Germline V gives CDR1 SGHKS, CDR2 YYEKEE (reference sequence). CDR3: CASSATGIFPDTQYF. The CDR3 DNA reads as TGTGCCAGCAGCGCGACAGGGATTTTCCCAGATACGCAGTATTTT.

The rearrangement uses TRBV5-4 and TRBJ2-5; 7 bases align to TRBD1. Germline assignment: CDR1 SGHNT and CDR2 YYREEE (reference sequence). J was trimmed by 1 base and V by 0 bases; bases with no gene match: 6. This CDR3 is built from 16 residues. The CDR3 DNA reads as TGTGCCAGCAGCTTGGAGGGGGCTTTGTCCCAAGAGACCCAGTACTTC. It yields the protein CASSLEGALSQETQYF.

About this clone itself: Other DNA sequences within the sample encode an identical CDR3. The chain recombines TRBV19 with TRBJ2-7; D may be TRBD1 (6 bases). The CDR3 length is 13 residues. V shed 6 bases and J shed 0 bases, with 9 bases lying between them. Germline V lookup: CDR1 LNHDA, CDR2 SQIVND (reference sequence). DNA of the CDR3: TGTGCCAGTAGCCTGGACAGCTCCTACGAGCAGTACTTC. The encoded protein is CASSLDSSYEQYF.

This clone showed up just once. The V call is TRBV2, the J call TRBJ2-7, with 8 positions matching TRBD2. The length of the CDR3 is 14 residues. The V gene's germline CDR1 is SNHLY and CDR2 FYNNEI. The V and J ends lost 8 bases and 2 bases, in that order; junction bases with no gene match: 8. CDR3 DNA sequence: TGTGCCAGCGCCGGGGGCGGGAGGACCTACGAGCAGTACTTC. Its protein product is CASAGGGRTYEQYF.

The J gene is TRBJ2-1, the V gene TRBV5-1; 7 bases are shared with TRBD2. The CDR3 contains 22 residues. The germline CDR1 and CDR2 sequences are SGHRS and YFSETQ. Trimming took 0 bases from V and 0 from J; bases not matched to a gene: 21. The CDR3 region is CASSLGYKAVTSGVISYNEQFF. CDR3 bases: TGCGCCAGCAGCTTGGGTTACAAGGCCGTGACCAGCGGGGTTATCTCCTACAATGAGCAGTTCTTC.